Below, 3 T cell receptor beta chains from the same sample are listed, as sequenced in a study of T cell responses to AZD1222 COVID-19 vaccine. Libraries were prepared by immunoSEQ multiplex PCR; TCRdb keeps only in-frame clonotypes and omits some of them. Among 93,000 or so clones listed, over 75% were seen once. The sample in question was peripheral blood, obtained on day 0 of AZD1222 vaccination. The receptors originated from an adult in good health.

The chain carries TRBV1 and TRBJ2-1; the table names TRBD2, a call not compared with the DNA. TRBV1 is a pseudogene locus. This CDR3 is built from 13 residues. The CDR3 reads CTSGAGGEDEQFF. The CDR3 DNA reads as TGCACCAGTGGGGCGGGAGGAGAGGATGAGCAGTTCTTC.

The chain carries TRBV6-2 or TRBV6-3 and TRBJ2-2; 10 nucleotides match TRBD2. The CDR3 has 17 residues. Germline lookup yields CDR1 MNHEY and CDR2 SVGEGT. Trimming took 3 bases from V and 4 from J; bases not matched to a gene: 8. CDR3 region: CASSYGGLAASTGELFF. Written as DNA, the CDR3 is TGTGCCAGCAGTTATGGAGGACTAGCGGCGTCCACCGGGGAGCTGTTTTTT.

This sequence joins TRBV7-9 and TRBJ2-7, with D hard to call. The V gene's germline CDR1 is SEHNR and CDR2 FQNEAQ (reference sequence). V shed 3 bases and J shed 6 bases, with 9 bases lying between them. This CDR3 contains 12 residues. CDR3 DNA: TGTGCCAGCAGCTTGAGCTGGGGCGAGCAGTACTTC. Translated, it gives CASSLSWGEQYF.